The rows below give T cell receptor beta chains drawn from one sample of a study of T cells after yellow fever vaccination. TCRdb passed the 5' RACE reads through MiXCR, listing each CDR3 protein once. The repertoire holds 95,000 to 150,000 distinct CDR3 sequences, with 13% to 15% as singletons. The material was CD8+ T cells sorted from PBMCs, obtained 5 days after the yellow fever booster vaccination. The receptors come from a man aged 18 to 29 who received the YFV17D yellow fever vaccine. The CDR3 runs from the conserved cysteine through the conserved F or W. A D gene is named only where the DNA matches it firmly. Size is stated for part of the rows, as once, few or many counts, or as a class when the clone is expanded.

size: few; J: TRBJ2-1; D: .; V: TRBV2; DNA: TGTTCCTCAGGGGCGGATGGAAATGAGCAGTTCTTC; CDR3: CSSGADGNEQFF
size: .; J: TRBJ2-1; D: .; V: TRBV29-1; DNA: TGCAGCGTTGAACAGGAGACCTACAATGAGCAGTTCTTC; CDR3: CSVEQETYNEQFF
size: .; J: TRBJ2-1; D: TRBD2; V: TRBV4-3; DNA: TGCGCCAGCAGCCAAGGGGACCGGGGGGAATACAATGAGCAGTTCTTC; CDR3: CASSQGDRGEYNEQFF
size: .; J: TRBJ1-1; D: .; V: TRBV4-3; DNA: TGCGCCAGCAGCCAAGGGATGGTGTCGGGCACTGAAGCTTTCTTT; CDR3: CASSQGMVSGTEAFF
size: few; J: TRBJ2-7; D: .; V: TRBV11-2; DNA: TGTGCCAGCAGCCAAGTAAACGAGCAGTACTTC; CDR3: CASSQVNEQYF
size: few; J: TRBJ2-5; D: .; V: TRBV7-3; DNA: TGTGCCAGCAGCTCAATGGGACGTTCGGGGGAGACCCAGTACTTC; CDR3: CASSSMGRSGETQYF
size: few; J: TRBJ2-7; D: TRBD2; V: TRBV4-1; DNA: TGCGCCAGCAGCCAAGTAGCGGGGGCTTCCTACGAGCAGTACTTC; CDR3: CASSQVAGASYEQYF
size: .; J: TRBJ2-3; D: .; V: TRBV29-1; DNA: TGCAGCGTCGTCCATAGGAATACGCAGTATTTT; CDR3: CSVVHRNTQYF
size: few; J: TRBJ1-2; D: .; V: TRBV4-3; DNA: TGCGCCAGCAGCCAAGGTTGGAGTTTCGGCGATGGCTACACCTTC; CDR3: CASSQGWSFGDGYTF
size: few; J: TRBJ2-7; D: TRBD1; V: TRBV6-2/TRBV6-3; DNA: TGTGCCAGCACCTACCGGGACAGGGAGACCTACGAGCAGTACTTC; CDR3: CASTYRDRETYEQYF
size: few; J: TRBJ1-3; D: .; V: TRBV29-1; DNA: TGCAGCGTTCGGGTATCGGACTCTGGAAACACCATATATTTT; CDR3: CSVRVSDSGNTIYF
size: .; J: TRBJ2-2; D: .; V: TRBV20-1; DNA: TGCAGTGCTAGAGATCTCCAGGGGCGGGGCGGGGAGCTGTTTTTT; CDR3: CSARDLQGRGGELFF
size: .; J: TRBJ1-1; D: .; V: TRBV7-6; DNA: TGTGCCAGCAGCTCCATCGACAGGAACACTGAAGCTTTCTTT; CDR3: CASSSIDRNTEAFF
size: .; J: TRBJ1-3; D: .; V: TRBV10-3; DNA: TGTGCCATCAGTGAAGGGGCCCCAAGCTCTGGAAACACCATATATTTT; CDR3: CAISEGAPSSGNTIYF
size: many; J: TRBJ1-2; D: .; V: TRBV19; DNA: TGTGCCAGTAAATCCTGGCAGAACTATGGCTACACCTTC; CDR3: CASKSWQNYGYTF
size: .; J: TRBJ2-7; D: .; V: TRBV4-3; DNA: TGCGCCAGCAGCAAGTTTTTGGGTGCGTACGAGCAGTACTTC; CDR3: CASSKFLGAYEQYF
size: .; J: TRBJ1-6; D: .; V: TRBV6-5; DNA: TGTGCCAGCTCACCAGGTATCCCGCGGGGAGGATCACCCCTCCACTTT; CDR3: CASSPGIPRGGSPLHF
size: .; J: TRBJ2-1; D: TRBD1; V: TRBV25-1; DNA: TGTGCCAGCGGGGACAGGAACCGCAATGAGCAGTTCTTC; CDR3: CASGDRNRNEQFF
size: few; J: TRBJ2-1; D: TRBD2; V: TRBV4-1; DNA: TGCGCCAGCAGCCAAGCCCTTGGGGGGACTAGCGGAAACAATGAGCAGTTCTTC; CDR3: CASSQALGGTSGNNEQFF
size: .; J: TRBJ2-3; D: TRBD1; V: TRBV5-6; DNA: TGTGCCAGCGTCCGGGACAGGGGCACAGATACGCAGTATTTT; CDR3: CASVRDRGTDTQYF
size: .; J: TRBJ2-1; D: .; V: TRBV6-5; DNA: TGTGCCAGCAGTTACGCCGCGGGGTTATACAATGAGCAGTTCTTC; CDR3: CASSYAAGLYNEQFF
size: few; J: TRBJ2-5; D: TRBD2; V: TRBV27; DNA: TGTGCCAGCAGTTTGCTCGGGGGGGGTAGTGAGACCCAGTACTTC; CDR3: CASSLLGGGSETQYF
size: few; J: TRBJ1-1; D: .; V: TRBV12-5; DNA: TGTGCTAGTGGCCGCGGGGGGGGGAACACTGAAGCTTTCTTT; CDR3: CASGRGGGNTEAFF
size: .; J: TRBJ1-4; D: .; V: TRBV10-2; DNA: TGCGCCAGCAGTGGGGGGGCGAATGAAAAACTGTTTTTT; CDR3: CASSGGANEKLFF
size: few; J: TRBJ1-5; D: .; V: TRBV27; DNA: TGTGCCAGCAGTTATCATGGCCAGCCCCAGCATTTT; CDR3: CASSYHGQPQHF
size: few; J: TRBJ2-1; D: .; V: TRBV6-6; DNA: TGTGCCAGCCGGGACGTCCGGGGCGATGAGCAGTTCTTC; CDR3: CASRDVRGDEQFF
size: many; J: TRBJ2-7; D: .; V: TRBV7-9; DNA: TGTGCCAGCAGCCACTCCTACGAGCAGTACTTC; CDR3: CASSHSYEQYF
size: few; J: TRBJ2-5; D: .; V: TRBV11-2; DNA: TGTGCCAGCAGCTTACTATTAGAGACCCAGTACTTC; CDR3: CASSLLLETQYF
size: once; J: TRBJ2-1; D: .; V: TRBV4-1; DNA: TGCGCCAGCAGCCTCCGGCCAGGCTCCTGGGATGAGCAGTTCTTC; CDR3: CASSLRPGSWDEQFF
size: few; J: TRBJ2-1; D: .; V: TRBV29-1; DNA: TGCAGCGTTCGTGGGGTAGGCTCCTACAATGAGCAGTTCTTC; CDR3: CSVRGVGSYNEQFF
size: .; J: TRBJ2-1; D: .; V: TRBV4-3; DNA: TGCGCCAGCAGCCAAGAAGGGACGGGTCGTGACGGCCATGAGCAGTTCTTC; CDR3: CASSQEGTGRDGHEQFF
size: .; J: TRBJ1-2; D: .; V: TRBV6-5; DNA: TGTGCCAGCAGTTACTCTCCCTCCAACTATGGCTACACCTTC; CDR3: CASSYSPSNYGYTF
size: .; J: TRBJ1-5; D: .; V: TRBV4-2; DNA: TGTGCCAGCAGCCAAGATTGGCCAGGAGGTAGCAATCAGCCCCAGCATTTT; CDR3: CASSQDWPGGSNQPQHF
size: once; J: TRBJ1-2; D: TRBD1; V: TRBV7-9; DNA: TGTGCCAGCAGCCCCTCGACAGGGACAAACTATGGCTACACCTTC; CDR3: CASSPSTGTNYGYTF
size: .; J: TRBJ2-3; D: TRBD2; V: TRBV19; DNA: TGTGCCGCCTCGCGGGGACTAGCGGGACGTGGTACGCAGTATTTT; CDR3: CAASRGLAGRGTQYF
size: .; J: TRBJ2-7; D: .; V: TRBV7-6; DNA: TGTGCCAGCAGCTTAGGGCAGGGTCGGACCTCCTACGAGCAGTACTTC; CDR3: CASSLGQGRTSYEQYF
size: .; J: TRBJ2-7; D: TRBD2; V: TRBV20-1; DNA: TGCAGTGCTATGGGACTACAGGAGACCCTCTACGAGCAGTACTTC; CDR3: CSAMGLQETLYEQYF
size: few; J: TRBJ2-1; D: .; V: TRBV5-6; DNA: TGTGCCAGCAGCTTGGGGACTGGCAATGAGCAGTTCTTC; CDR3: CASSLGTGNEQFF
size: .; J: TRBJ2-1; D: .; V: TRBV4-3; DNA: TGCGCCAGCAGCCAAGATTTGGGGCAGGGATTAAGTAGTGGTTCCTACAATGAGCAGTTCTTC; CDR3: CASSQDLGQGLSSGSYNEQFF
size: .; J: TRBJ1-1; D: .; V: TRBV29-1; DNA: TGCAGCGTTGGGCGGGGGGCTTTCTTT; CDR3: CSVGRGAFF
size: .; J: TRBJ1-2; D: TRBD1; V: TRBV4-1; DNA: TGCGCCAGCAGCCAAGAGGACAGGGGGCCTACCTATGGCTACACCTTC; CDR3: CASSQEDRGPTYGYTF
size: .; J: TRBJ2-3; D: TRBD1; V: TRBV28; DNA: TGTGCCAGCAGTTTATTGGGACAGCCGGCCTCGGAAATCTTT; CDR3: CASSLLGQPASEIF
size: .; J: TRBJ2-3; D: .; V: TRBV6-6; DNA: TGTGCCAGCAGCCTTAAAGGGTCAGAATACACAGATACGCAGTATTTT; CDR3: CASSLKGSEYTDTQYF